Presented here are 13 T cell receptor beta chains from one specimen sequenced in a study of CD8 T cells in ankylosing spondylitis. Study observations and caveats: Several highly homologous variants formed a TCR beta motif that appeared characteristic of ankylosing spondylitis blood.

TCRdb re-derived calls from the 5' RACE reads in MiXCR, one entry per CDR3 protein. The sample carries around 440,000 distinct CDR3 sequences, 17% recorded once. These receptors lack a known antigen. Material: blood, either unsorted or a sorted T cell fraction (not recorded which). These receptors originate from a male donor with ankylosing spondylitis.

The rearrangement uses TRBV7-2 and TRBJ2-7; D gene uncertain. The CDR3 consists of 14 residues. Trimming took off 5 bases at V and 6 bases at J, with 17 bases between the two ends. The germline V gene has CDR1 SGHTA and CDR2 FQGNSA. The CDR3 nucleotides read TGTGCCAGCAGCCGTACCGCCCCCGCGAGCGAGCAGTACTTC. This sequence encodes CASSRTAPASEQYF.

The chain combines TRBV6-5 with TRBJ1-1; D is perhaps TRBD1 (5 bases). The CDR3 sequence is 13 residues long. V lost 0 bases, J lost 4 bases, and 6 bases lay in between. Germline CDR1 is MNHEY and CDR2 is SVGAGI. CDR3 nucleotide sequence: TGTGCCAGCAGTTACTCCCAGGGCACTGAAGCTTTCTTT. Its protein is CASSYSQGTEAFF.

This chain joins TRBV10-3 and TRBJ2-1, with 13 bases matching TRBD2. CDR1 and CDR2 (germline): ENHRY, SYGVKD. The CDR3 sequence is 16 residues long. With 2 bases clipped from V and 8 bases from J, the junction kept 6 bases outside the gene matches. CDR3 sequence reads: CAISEGRLAGGDEQFF. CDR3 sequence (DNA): TGTGCCATCAGTGAGGGACGACTAGCGGGAGGCGATGAGCAGTTCTTC.

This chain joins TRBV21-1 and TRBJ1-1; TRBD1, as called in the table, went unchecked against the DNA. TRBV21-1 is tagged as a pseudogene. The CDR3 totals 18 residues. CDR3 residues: CASSKVNGDTQLGTEAFF. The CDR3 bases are TGTGCCAGCAGCAAAGTAAACGGGGACACCCAACTGGGCACTGAAGCTTTCTTT.

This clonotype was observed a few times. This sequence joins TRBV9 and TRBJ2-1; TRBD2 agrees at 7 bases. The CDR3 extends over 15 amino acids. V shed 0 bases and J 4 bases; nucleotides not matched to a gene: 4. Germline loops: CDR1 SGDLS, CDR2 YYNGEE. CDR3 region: CASSVELAQYNEQFF. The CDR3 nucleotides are TGTGCCAGCAGCGTAGAACTAGCGCAATACAATGAGCAGTTCTTC.

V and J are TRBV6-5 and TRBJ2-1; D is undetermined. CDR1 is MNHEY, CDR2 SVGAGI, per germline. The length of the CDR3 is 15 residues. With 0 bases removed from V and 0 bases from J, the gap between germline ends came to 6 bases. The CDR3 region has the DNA TGTGCCAGCAGTTACTCCGCGGACTCCTACAATGAGCAGTTCTTC. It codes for CASSYSADSYNEQFF.

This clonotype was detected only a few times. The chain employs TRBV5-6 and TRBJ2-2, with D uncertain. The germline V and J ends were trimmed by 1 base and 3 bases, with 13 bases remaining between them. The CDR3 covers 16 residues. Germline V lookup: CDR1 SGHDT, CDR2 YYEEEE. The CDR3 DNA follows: TGTGCCAGCAGCTTGAGGCGCCCTACTGACACCGGGGAGCTGTTTTTT. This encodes CASSLRRPTDTGELFF.

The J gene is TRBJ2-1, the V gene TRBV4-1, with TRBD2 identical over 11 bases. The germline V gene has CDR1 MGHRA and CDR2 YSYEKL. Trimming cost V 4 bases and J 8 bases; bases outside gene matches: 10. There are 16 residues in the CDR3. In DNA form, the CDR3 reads TGCGCCAGCAGCCCAACCACTAGCGGGAGTTGGTATGAGCAGTTCTTC. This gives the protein CASSPTTSGSWYEQFF.

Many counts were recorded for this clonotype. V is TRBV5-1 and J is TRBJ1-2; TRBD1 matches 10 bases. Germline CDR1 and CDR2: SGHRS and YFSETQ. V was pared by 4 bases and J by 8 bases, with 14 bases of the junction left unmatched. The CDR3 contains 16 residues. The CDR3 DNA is TGCGCCAGCAGCGGATCCGGGACAGGGGTTACAGTGGGCTACACCTTC. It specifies CASSGSGTGVTVGYTF.

Here the CDR3 reads CATSRDQREADTQYF. The CDR3, as DNA: TGTGCCACCAGCAGAGATCAGAGGGAGGCAGATACGCAGTATTTT. The chain recombines TRBV15 with TRBJ2-3, with D maybe TRBD2 (6 bases). V was trimmed by 0 bases and J by 4 bases, leaving 11 bases between them. The CDR3 consists of 15 residues. CDR1 is LNHNV, CDR2 YYDKDF, per germline (reference sequence).

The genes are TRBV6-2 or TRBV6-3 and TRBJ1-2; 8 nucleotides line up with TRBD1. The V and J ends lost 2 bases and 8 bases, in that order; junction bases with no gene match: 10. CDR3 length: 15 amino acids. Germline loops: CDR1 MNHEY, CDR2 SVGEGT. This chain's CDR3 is CASSYPPGQEGGYTF. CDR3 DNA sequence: TGTGCCAGCAGTTACCCGCCGGGACAGGAGGGCGGCTACACCTTC.

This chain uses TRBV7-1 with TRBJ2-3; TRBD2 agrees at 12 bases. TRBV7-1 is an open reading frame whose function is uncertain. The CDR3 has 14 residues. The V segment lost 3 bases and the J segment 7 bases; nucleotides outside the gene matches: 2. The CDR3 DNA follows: TGTGCCAGCAGCTCGACTAGCGGGGGTAATACGCAGTATTTT. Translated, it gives CASSSTSGGNTQYF.

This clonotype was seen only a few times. CDR3 protein: CATSRGTGPTYEQYF. The DNA for the CDR3 is TGTGCCACCAGCAGGGGGACAGGGCCTACCTACGAGCAGTACTTC. The gene calls are TRBV15 and TRBJ2-7; 9 bases align to TRBD1. The CDR3 consists of 15 residues. From germline, CDR1 is LNHNV and CDR2 YYDKDF (reference sequence). The junction had 5 bases not matched to a gene; V was cut back by 3 bases and J by 2 bases. The complete variable domain, with remaining parts taken from reference TRBV15 and TRBJ2-7, reads DAMVIQNPRYQVTQFGKPVTLSCSQTLNHNVMYWYQQKSSQAPKLLFHYYDKDFNNEADTPDNFQSRRPNTSFCFLDIRSPGLGDTAMYLCATSRGTGPTYEQYFGPGTRLTVT.